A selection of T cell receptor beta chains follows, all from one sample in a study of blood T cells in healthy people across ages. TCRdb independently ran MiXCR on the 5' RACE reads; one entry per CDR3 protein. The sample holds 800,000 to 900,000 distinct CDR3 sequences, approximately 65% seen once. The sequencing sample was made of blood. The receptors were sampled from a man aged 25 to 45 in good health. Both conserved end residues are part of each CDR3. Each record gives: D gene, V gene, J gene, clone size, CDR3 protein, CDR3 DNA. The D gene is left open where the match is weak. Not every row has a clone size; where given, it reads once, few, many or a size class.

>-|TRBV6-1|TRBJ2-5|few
CASSEAGATQYF
TGTGCCAGCAGTGAAGCGGGTGCGACCCAGTACTTC
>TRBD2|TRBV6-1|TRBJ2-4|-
CAISGLWGGEQYF
TGTGCCATTTCCGGGCTTTGGGGGGGGGAGCAGTACTTC
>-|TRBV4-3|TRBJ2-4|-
CASSQDLRGAENIQYF
TGCGCCAGCAGCCAAGATCTACGGGGGGCCGAAAACATTCAGTACTTC
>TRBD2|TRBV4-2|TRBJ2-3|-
CASSQDRISDLLTSTQYF
TGTGCCAGCAGCCAAGATCGGATAAGCGACCTTCTGACTAGCACGCAGTATTTT
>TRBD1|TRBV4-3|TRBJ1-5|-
CASSQGGQGNQPQHF
TGCGCCAGCAGCCAAGGGGGACAGGGCAATCAGCCCCAGCATTTT
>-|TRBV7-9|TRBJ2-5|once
CASSFQGGQYF
TGTGCCAGCAGCTTCCAGGGGGGACAGTACTTC
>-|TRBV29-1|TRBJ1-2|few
CSVEVGYGRTF
TGCAGCGTTGAGGTTGGGTATGGCCGCACCTTC
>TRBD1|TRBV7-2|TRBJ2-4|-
CASSSLPTGGGNIQYF
TGTGCCAGCAGCTCCCTCCCGACAGGGGGGGGAAACATTCAGTACTTC
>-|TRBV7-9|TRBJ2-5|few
CASSLGAGVQETQYF
TGTGCCAGCAGCTTAGGGGCGGGCGTCCAAGAGACCCAGTACTTC
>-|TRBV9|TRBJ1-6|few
CASSELGDGYNSPLHF
TGTGCCAGCAGCGAGCTGGGGGACGGATATAATTCACCCCTCCACTTT
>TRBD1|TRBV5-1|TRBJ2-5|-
CASSPDRGLETQYF
TGCGCCAGCAGCCCCGACAGGGGGCTGGAGACCCAGTACTTC
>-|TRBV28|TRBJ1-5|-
CASSQQLSAQHF
TGTGCCAGCAGCCAACAGCTGTCAGCCCAGCATTTT
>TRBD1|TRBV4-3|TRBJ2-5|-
CASSQGGTVETQYF
TGCGCCAGCAGCCAAGGTGGGACAGTAGAGACCCAGTACTTC
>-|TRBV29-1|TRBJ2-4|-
CSVGMVRMGEQYF
TGCAGCGTTGGAATGGTGAGAATGGGAGAGCAGTACTTC
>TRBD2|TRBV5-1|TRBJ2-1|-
CASSIRTSGGGYGEQFF
TGCGCCAGCAGCATTCGGACTAGCGGGGGGGGCTATGGTGAGCAGTTCTTC
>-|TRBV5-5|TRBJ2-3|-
CASSLRVRTDTQYF
TGTGCCAGCAGCCTAAGGGTCCGCACAGATACGCAGTATTTT
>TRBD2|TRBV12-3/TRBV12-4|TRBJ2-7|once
CASSPSGAGTLYEQYF
TGTGCCAGCAGTCCCTCTGGAGCGGGGACGCTCTACGAGCAGTACTTC
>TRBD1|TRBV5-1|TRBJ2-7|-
CASTMTGAYEQYF
TGCGCCAGCACTATGACAGGGGCCTACGAGCAGTACTTC
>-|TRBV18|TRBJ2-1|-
CASSPSTGPRVEQFF
TGTGCCAGCTCACCATCGACAGGTCCCAGGGTTGAGCAGTTCTTC
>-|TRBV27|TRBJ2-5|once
CASSLALRNEQYF
TGTGCCAGCAGTTTGGCCCTGCGCAATGAGCAGTACTTC
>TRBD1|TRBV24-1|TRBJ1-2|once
CATSDPGQGGYGYTF
TGTGCCACCAGTGACCCTGGACAGGGCGGATATGGCTACACCTTC
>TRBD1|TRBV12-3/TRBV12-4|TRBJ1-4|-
CASSNRQGKGEKLFF
TGTGCCAGCAGTAACCGACAGGGTAAAGGTGAAAAACTGTTTTTT
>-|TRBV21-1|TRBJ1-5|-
CASSPGHRGSNQPQHF
TGTGCCAGCAGCCCCGGTCACAGGGGTTCCAATCAGCCCCAGCATTTT
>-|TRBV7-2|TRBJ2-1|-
CASSSQEWDNEQFF
TGTGCCAGCAGCTCCCAAGAGTGGGACAATGAGCAGTTCTTC
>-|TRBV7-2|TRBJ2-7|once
CASSLGGEWDEQYF
TGTGCCAGCAGCTTAGGGGGGGAATGGGACGAGCAGTACTTC
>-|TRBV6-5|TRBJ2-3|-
CASSYSRETPITDTQYF
TGTGCCAGCAGTTACTCGAGAGAGACGCCCATCACAGATACGCAGTATTTT
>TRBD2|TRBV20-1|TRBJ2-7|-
CSGKEMGLAGSEQYF
TGCAGTGGCAAAGAGATGGGGCTAGCGGGGAGTGAGCAGTACTTC
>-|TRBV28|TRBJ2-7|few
CASTAYRVRADEQYF
TGTGCCAGCACCGCGTACCGGGTGAGGGCAGACGAGCAGTACTTC
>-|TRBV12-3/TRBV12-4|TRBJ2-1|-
CATSGLYNEQFF
TGTGCCACCTCGGGGCTCTACAATGAGCAGTTCTTC
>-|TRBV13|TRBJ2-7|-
CASSLGTRPDYEQYF
TGTGCCAGCAGCCTAGGGACGCGACCCGACTACGAGCAGTACTTC
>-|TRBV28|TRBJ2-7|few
CASSGRNTYEQYF
TGTGCCAGCTCAGGCAGGAACACCTACGAGCAGTACTTC
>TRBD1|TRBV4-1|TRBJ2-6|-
CASSRGQGVGANVLTF
TGCGCCAGCAGCCGAGGACAGGGGGTAGGGGCCAACGTCCTGACTTTC
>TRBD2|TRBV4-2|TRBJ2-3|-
CASSQGGGGRWDTQYF
TGTGCCAGCAGCCAAGGCGGCGGGGGGCGGTGGGATACGCAGTATTTT
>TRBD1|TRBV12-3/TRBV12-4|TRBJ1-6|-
CASSLAGQADSPLHF
TGTGCCAGCAGTTTAGCAGGACAGGCTGATTCACCCCTCCACTTT
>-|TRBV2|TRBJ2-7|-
CASSVAQQTYEQYF
TGTGCCAGCAGTGTGGCTCAACAAACTTACGAGCAGTACTTC
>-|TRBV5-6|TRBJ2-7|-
CASSLWSSYEQYF
TGTGCCAGCAGCTTGTGGAGCTCCTACGAGCAGTACTTC
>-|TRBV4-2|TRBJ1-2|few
CASSQDLTTARGYTF
TGTGCCAGCAGCCAAGATCTTACGACCGCCCGTGGCTACACCTTC
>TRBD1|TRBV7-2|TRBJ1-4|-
CASSLADRVVEKLFF
TGTGCCAGCAGCTTAGCGGACAGGGTAGTTGAAAAACTGTTTTTT
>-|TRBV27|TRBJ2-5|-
CAVRRYSQETQYF
TGTGCCGTTAGGAGATACAGTCAAGAGACCCAGTACTTC